These T cell receptor beta chains were read from a single sample in a study of OX40 agonist ivuxolimab in advanced cancers. Assay used: immunoSEQ multiplex PCR; TCRdb lists only in-frame clones, some missing. This sample yields around 43,000 clones, of which roughly nine tenths are seen a single time; around 17% belongs to the top ten. The sequencing used CD4+ or CD8+ T cells sorted from blood, collected in a trial of the OX40 agonist ivuxolimab. These receptors were taken from an adult with an advanced solid tumor such as melanoma, head and neck, liver or kidney cancer. Both conserved end residues are part of each CDR3. A D gene is named only where the DNA matches it firmly. The size entry is marked missing in some rows and otherwise reads once, few, many or a size class.

D gene | J gene | clone size | V gene | CDR3 protein | CDR3 DNA
. | TRBJ2-2 | . | TRBV23-1 | CASSQSYRGGNTGELFF | TGCGCCAGCAGTCAATCCTATAGGGGGGGTAACACCGGGGAGCTGTTTTTT
TRBD1 | TRBJ2-1 | . | TRBV7-2 | CASSSEGGQAHNEQFF | TGTGCCAGCAGCTCCGAGGGGGGACAGGCCCACAATGAGCAGTTCTTC
. | TRBJ2-5 | . | TRBV12-2 | CASRPLPGGTFLIPSETQYF | TGTGCAAGTCGCCCCCTTCCGGGGGGCACATTTCTTATTCCTTCGGAGACCCAGTACTTC
. | TRBJ2-5 | . | TRBV11-2 | CASSLVKAHSGMETQYF | TGTGCCAGCAGCTTAGTCAAGGCGCACTCGGGGATGGAGACCCAGTACTTC
. | TRBJ1-4 | . | TRBV7-9 | CASRGEGRHNEKLFF | TGTGCCAGCAGGGGGGAGGGGAGACATAATGAAAAACTGTTTTTT
. | TRBJ1-3 | . | TRBV13 | CASSLQGAGNTIYF | TGTGCCAGCAGCTTACAAGGGGCTGGAAACACCATATATTTT
. | TRBJ2-1 | . | TRBV4-2 | CASSQYYGGSYNEQFF | TGTGCCAGCAGCCAATATTACGGAGGCTCCTACAATGAGCAGTTCTTC
. | TRBJ2-1 | once | TRBV2 | CASSEARPNEQFF | TGTGCCAGCAGTGAGGCCCGCCCTAATGAGCAGTTCTTC
TRBD2 | TRBJ2-4 | . | TRBV7-2 | CASSSSGLGRGGIQYF | TGTGCCAGCAGCTCAAGTGGTTTAGGGAGGGGTGGCATTCAGTACTTC
TRBD1 | TRBJ2-7 | . | TRBV6-6 | CASSYVRQGGEQYF | TGTGCCAGCAGTTACGTCCGACAGGGGGGCGAGCAGTACTTC
. | TRBJ2-3 | . | TRBV6-4 | CASSDSAGATDTQYF | TGTGCCAGCAGTGACTCGGCGGGGGCCACAGATACGCAGTATTTT
. | TRBJ2-1 | . | TRBV5-1 | CASDEPLASSYNEQFF | TGCGCCAGCGACGAACCCCTCGCGAGCTCCTACAATGAGCAGTTCTTC
. | TRBJ1-1 | . | TRBV4-1 | CASSQVLRQNTEAFF | TGCGCCAGCAGCCAAGTCCTCCGTCAGAACACTGAAGCTTTCTTT
TRBD2 | TRBJ2-5 | . | TRBV19 | CASSTPGLAGVRLETQYF | TGTGCCAGTAGTACGCCGGGACTAGCGGGAGTGCGGTTAGAGACCCAGTACTTC
TRBD1 | TRBJ1-5 | . | TRBV2 | CASTGDSNRGSNQPQHF | TGTGCCAGTACAGGGGATAGCAATCGTGGTAGCAATCAGCCCCAGCATTTT
. | TRBJ1-1 | few | TRBV5-1 | CASSEDRKAFF | TGCGCCAGCAGCGAAGACCGTAAGGCTTTCTTT
TRBD2 | TRBJ2-7 | . | TRBV9 | CASSGGGALEQYF | TGTGCCAGCAGCGGCGGGGGGGCTCTCGAGCAGTACTTC
. | TRBJ2-1 | . | TRBV7-3 | CASSLRRHNEQFF | TGTGCCAGCAGCTTACGTAGGCACAATGAGCAGTTCTTC
TRBD2 | TRBJ2-3 | once | TRBV7-8 | CASSFGLAGLTDTQYF | TGTGCCAGCAGCTTTGGACTAGCGGGACTCACAGATACGCAGTATTTT
TRBD1 | TRBJ1-1 | . | TRBV27 | CAAQGGNTEAFF | TGTGCCGCCCAGGGGGGGAACACTGAAGCTTTCTTT
TRBD1 | TRBJ1-1 | . | TRBV5-1 | CASSFEQGIEAFF | TGCGCCAGCAGCTTTGAACAGGGGATTGAAGCTTTCTTT
. | TRBJ1-3 | . | TRBV2 | CASSESFGGTTIYF | TGTGCCAGCAGTGAAAGTTTTGGTGGGACCACCATATATTTT
TRBD1 | TRBJ1-5 | . | TRBV6-1 | CASSAVPGQGSGPQHF | TGTGCCAGCAGTGCGGTCCCGGGACAGGGTTCGGGGCCCCAGCATTTT
TRBD1 | TRBJ2-5 | . | TRBV7-9 | CASSLVGGPKETQYF | TGTGCCAGCAGCTTAGTAGGGGGCCCGAAAGAGACCCAGTACTTC
. | TRBJ2-1 | . | TRBV6-6 | CASSYSYNEQFF | TGTGCCAGCAGTTACTCCTACAATGAGCAGTTCTTC
TRBD1 | TRBJ1-1 | . | TRBV14 | CASSPPPRDRDTEAFF | TGTGCCAGCAGCCCCCCGCCCCGGGACAGGGACACTGAAGCTTTCTTT
. | TRBJ1-1 | . | TRBV7-9 | CASRVGFEAFF | TGTGCCAGCAGGGTTGGGTTTGAAGCTTTCTTT
. | TRBJ2-7 | . | TRBV7-2 | CASSLVGPGEQYF | TGTGCCAGCAGCTTAGTTGGCCCGGGCGAGCAGTACTTC
. | TRBJ1-5 | . | TRBV7-8 | CASGPGSQQPQHF | TGTGCCAGCGGTCCGGGGAGTCAGCAGCCCCAGCATTTT
. | TRBJ1-5 | . | TRBV27 | CASSPGQGGYQPQHF | TGTGCCAGCAGTCCGGGGCAGGGAGGGTATCAGCCCCAGCATTTT
. | TRBJ2-7 | . | TRBV13 | CASSRDTTEYYEQYF | TGTGCCAGCAGCCGGGACACGACAGAATACTACGAGCAGTACTTC
TRBD1 | TRBJ1-2 | . | TRBV27 | CASSFYRGYGYTF | TGTGCCAGCAGTTTCTACAGGGGATATGGCTACACCTTC
. | TRBJ2-7 | . | TRBV19 | CASSIGLHYEQYF | TGTGCCAGTAGTATAGGCCTACACTACGAGCAGTACTTC
. | TRBJ2-7 | . | TRBV5-1 | CASSLDPSPYEQYF | TGCGCCAGCAGCTTGGATCCTAGCCCCTACGAGCAGTACTTC
. | TRBJ2-7 | few | TRBV7-9 | CASSSGTTVVYEQYF | TGTGCCAGCAGCTCGGGGACAACGGTTGTCTACGAGCAGTACTTC
. | TRBJ2-7 | medium-sized | TRBV4-2 | CASSPTGGRDEQYF | TGTGCCAGCAGCCCGACCGGGGGCCGGGACGAGCAGTACTTC
. | TRBJ1-1 | once | TRBV15 | CATSTRRGNTEAFF | TGTGCCACCAGCACCCGCAGGGGAAACACTGAAGCTTTCTTT
. | TRBJ2-1 | . | TRBV19 | CASSIQATGNYNEQFF | TGTGCCAGTAGTATACAGGCTACAGGGAACTACAATGAGCAGTTCTTC
. | TRBJ2-7 | . | TRBV9 | CASSVSDGRTYEQYF | TGTGCCAGCAGCGTTTCGGACGGGAGAACCTACGAGCAGTACTTC
TRBD2 | TRBJ2-5 | . | TRBV5-1 | CASSYPSGGPHKETQYF | TGCGCCAGCAGCTACCCTAGCGGGGGTCCCCACAAAGAGACCCAGTACTTC
. | TRBJ2-7 | few | TRBV2 | CASRGYEQYF | TGTGCCAGCAGGGGGTACGAGCAGTACTTC
. | TRBJ1-4 | . | TRBV7-9 | CASSLVVGIEEKLFF | TGTGCCAGCAGCTTAGTGGTGGGGATTGAAGAAAAACTGTTTTTT
TRBD2 | TRBJ2-7 | . | TRBV6-1 | CASRGLASREQYF | TGTGCCAGCAGAGGACTAGCTTCGAGGGAGCAGTACTTC
. | TRBJ2-1 | . | TRBV9 | CASSVSGLSYNEQFF | TGTGCCAGCAGCGTGTCGGGACTCAGCTACAATGAGCAGTTCTTC
. | TRBJ1-1 | . | TRBV6-1 | CASTRGANTEAFF | TGTGCCAGCACCAGGGGTGCGAACACTGAAGCTTTCTTT
. | TRBJ2-7 | . | TRBV19 | CASSIYPGEGGYEQYF | TGTGCCAGTAGTATCTATCCGGGCGAAGGAGGCTACGAGCAGTACTTC